The 26 T cell receptor beta chains below were found in one sample sequenced in a study of CD8+CD57+ T cells in acquired aplastic anemia. Profiles of TCR beta VDJ and CDR3 were generated from a genomic DNA template. Each CDR3 protein gets one entry after TCRdb re-called the reads with MiXCR. The sample lists about 290,000 distinct CDR3 sequences; about three fifths were seen once. Sequencing involved patients with CD8+CD57+ cell expansion previously shown by flow cytometry. Sequenced input: sorted CD4+, CD8+, or CD8+CD57+ T cells (not recorded which) from PBMCs. These receptors were collected from a human donor with aplastic anemia.

The J gene is TRBJ2-7, the V gene TRBV5-1; unclear D gene. The CDR3 covers 13 residues. The germline V and J ends were trimmed by 4 bases and 3 bases, with 11 bases remaining between them. CDR1 and CDR2 from the germline V gene are SGHRS and YFSETQ. CDR3 bases: TGCGCCAGCAGCCCTGATATCTACTACGAGCAGTACTTC. Encoded protein: CASSPDIYYEQYF.

The chain recombines TRBV7-9 with TRBJ2-7; weak D call: TRBD1 (5 bases). The CDR3 runs 14 residues. Germline CDR1 reads SEHNR; CDR2 reads FQNEAQ (reference sequence). The V and J ends lost 1 base and 3 bases respectively, with 10 bases between them. The chain's CDR3 is CASSLVGDGYEQYF. CDR3 in DNA: TGTGCCAGCAGCTTAGTAGGGGATGGCTACGAGCAGTACTTC. Supplemented by reference TRBV7-9 and TRBJ2-7, the full variable domain reads DTGVSQNPRHKITKRGQNVTFRCDPISEHNRLYWYRQTLGQGPEFLTYFQNEAQLEKSRLLSDRFSAERPKGSFSTLEIQRTEQGDSAMYLCASSLVGDGYEQYFGPGTRLTVT.

About this clonotype itself: The DNA is left out, because the CDR3 cannot be placed on it with certainty; the CDR3 is given as TCRdb lists it. V is TRBV7-8 and J is TRBJ1-4. The CDR3 region is 18 residues in length, termini included. The V gene's germline CDR1 is SGHVS and CDR2 FQNEAQ. The CDR3 reads CASSPGSGVAFFGRKLFF.

The sample holds a few counts of this clonotype. The chain links TRBV24-1 to TRBJ1-1, with a tentative D call TRBD1 (6 bases). There are 13 residues in the CDR3. The germline V and J ends were trimmed by 7 bases and 5 bases, with 13 bases remaining between them. Germline values: CDR1 KGHDR, CDR2 SFDVKD. The CDR3 protein is CATRPTGLTEAFF. The CDR3 DNA is TGTGCCACCAGACCTACAGGGCTAACTGAAGCTTTCTTT.

The rearrangement joins TRBV7-8 to TRBJ2-7; 10 bases are shared with TRBD1. CDR1 is SGHVS, CDR2 FQNEAQ, per germline. With 3 bases clipped from V and 9 bases from J, the junction kept 11 bases outside the gene matches. The CDR3 totals 15 residues. As DNA, the CDR3 is TGTGCCAGCAGCTTGCCGGGACAGGGGAGCCTTGGGCAGTACTTC. As protein: CASSLPGQGSLGQYF.

This clonotype appeared many times. The chain recombines TRBV15 with TRBJ2-7; maybe TRBD1 (6 bases). Germline values: CDR1 LNHNV, CDR2 YYDKDF (reference sequence). This CDR3 has 16 amino acids. The ends were cut back, 1 base at V and 3 bases at J, with 16 bases in the middle. The CDR3 bases are TGTGCCACCAGCAGAGCCACAGGGACCTACGTCTACGAGCAGTACTTC. This encodes CATSRATGTYVYEQYF.

The gene calls are TRBV2 and TRBJ2-2; TRBD2 aligns across 10 bases. Germline trimming cut 5 bases from V and 8 bases from J; bases unmatched to any gene: 17. Per germline, CDR1 SNHLY and CDR2 FYNNEI. CDR3 length: 18 residues. In DNA form, the CDR3 reads TGTGCCAGCAGTCACCCCCCGGGACTAGCGTCCCAAAGGGGGGAGCTGTTTTTT. Protein product: CASSHPPGLASQRGELFF.

This clonotype was seen ten or more times. J is TRBJ2-7 and V is TRBV7-6; 7 nucleotides align to TRBD1. V was pared by 5 bases and J by 3 bases, with 7 bases of the junction left unmatched. Germline V gives CDR1 SGHVS, CDR2 FNYEAQ. The CDR3 consists of 14 residues. The DNA of the CDR3 is TGTGCCAGCAGCGACCGACAGGGAAACTACGAGCAGTACTTC. Amino acid sequence: CASSDRQGNYEQYF.

As to this clonotype: Compared with germline, one end of the junction differs, possibly owing to a read error. The V call is TRBV6-5, the J call TRBJ2-7, with D perhaps matching TRBD1 or TRBD2 (5 bases each). The CDR3 extends over 18 amino acids. Looked up from germline, CDR1 is MNHEY and CDR2 is SVGAGI. The CDR3 DNA sequence: TGTGCCAGCAGTCACTCACTGGTGGGGGATCATAGAGGCTACGAGCAGTACTTC. The encoded protein is CASSHSLVGDHRGYEQYF.

Comments on this clonotype: The germline gene is not matched at one end of the junction; a read error may be the cause. The CDR3 DNA reads TGCAGTGCTAGGGCACCGGGACTAGACACCGGGGGGCTGTTTTTT. Translated: CSARAPGLDTGGLFF. The chain is built from TRBV20-1 and TRBJ2-2; 8 bases fit TRBD2. Germline V gene data show CDR1 as DFQATT and CDR2 as SNEGSKA (reference sequence). The CDR3 covers 15 residues.

This rearrangement joins TRBV29-1 to TRBJ2-7; a weak D match, TRBD1 (5 bases). The V gene lost 2 bases and the J gene lost 0 bases, with 14 bases spanning the gap. Germline values: CDR1 SQVTM, CDR2 ANQGSEA. The CDR3 extends over 15 amino acids. Written as DNA, the CDR3 is TGCAGCGTTGAAAAAGTAGGGGCAAGCTCCTACGAGCAGTACTTC. Its translation is CSVEKVGASSYEQYF.

The chain is built from TRBV24-1 and TRBJ1-4; maybe TRBD1 (5 bases). The germline V and J ends were trimmed by 5 bases and 10 bases, with 13 bases remaining between them. The germline gives CDR1 KGHDR, CDR2 SFDVKD. The CDR3 spans 13 residues. For the CDR3, the DNA is TGTGCCACCAGTGTTCACGGGAGGGGAAAACTGTTTTTT. Translation: CATSVHGRGKLFF.

This clonotype is a singleton in its sample. This chain uses TRBV5-1 with TRBJ1-6, with D possibly TRBD1 on 6 matching bases. The CDR3 spans 17 residues. The germline V and J ends were trimmed by 4 bases and 9 bases, with 23 bases remaining between them. Germline V CDR1 and CDR2: SGHRS, YFSETQ. This CDR3 is CASSRIGQGWGSSPLHF. DNA for the CDR3: TGCGCCAGCAGCCGAATAGGTCAGGGGTGGGGTAGTTCACCCCTCCACTTT.

The chain uses TRBV4-2 and TRBJ2-7; 9 bases are a match to TRBD2. V lost 1 base to trimming and J lost 1 base; unmatched junction nucleotides: 5. Germline loops: CDR1 LGHNA, CDR2 YNFKEQ. The CDR3 runs to 16 residues. The CDR3 sequence: CASSQGRGGASYEQYF. The CDR3 bases are TGTGCCAGCAGCCAAGGGCGCGGGGGGGCATCCTACGAGCAGTACTTC.

The chain has TRBV10-3 and TRBJ2-7, with 7 bases identical to TRBD1. This CDR3 is 14 amino acids long. V shed 4 bases, J shed 2 bases, and the junction held 5 bases outside the gene matches. In germline, CDR1 is ENHRY, CDR2 SYGVKD. The CDR3 sequence: CAISVTGQTYEQYF. The CDR3 nucleotides read TGTGCCATCAGTGTTACGGGACAGACCTACGAGCAGTACTTC.

This clonotype has just a few counts. The rearrangement uses TRBV9 and TRBJ2-2, with 11 positions matching TRBD2. This CDR3 has 17 amino acids. V lost 7 bases and J lost 5; bases outside the gene matches: 13. Germline V lookup: CDR1 SGDLS, CDR2 YYNGEE. Here the CDR3 DNA reads TGTGCCAGCGCGTCCACTAGCGGGAGAGGTCGAACCGGGGAGCTGTTTTTT. As protein: CASASTSGRGRTGELFF.

There are many counts of this clonotype. The V gene is TRBV4-1, the J gene TRBJ2-2, with 8 bases that match TRBD2. The germline CDR1 and CDR2 sequences are MGHRA and YSYEKL. V shed 0 bases and J 7 bases; nucleotides not matched to a gene: 7. The CDR3 sequence is 16 residues long. The CDR3: CASSQEGAGGGGELFF. The CDR3 DNA reads TGCGCCAGCAGCCAAGAGGGGGCGGGGGGCGGCGGGGAGCTGTTTTTT.

In this sample, this clonotype turned up a few times. The CDR3 protein is CSAQTGGGGNQPQHF. The CDR3 DNA follows: TGCAGTGCCCAGACAGGGGGTGGTGGCAATCAGCCCCAGCATTTT. This chain uses TRBV20-1 with TRBJ1-5, with 9 bases aligning to TRBD1. Germline CDR1 reads DFQATT; CDR2 reads SNEGSKA (reference sequence). The V segment lost 6 bases and the J segment 2 bases; nucleotides outside the gene matches: 8. The CDR3 totals 15 residues.

The V and J genes are TRBV19 and TRBJ2-7, with 9 nucleotides matching TRBD2. Germline V gene data show CDR1 as LNHDA and CDR2 as SQIVND (reference sequence). J lost 0 bases, V lost 3 bases, and 6 bases had no gene match. This CDR3 is 16 amino acids long. The CDR3 bases are TGTGCCAGTAGTATTAGGGCTAGCGGGGACTCCTACGAGCAGTACTTC. This gives the protein CASSIRASGDSYEQYF.

The chain uses TRBV10-3 and TRBJ1-4; D uncertain. CDR1 is ENHRY and CDR2 is SYGVKD in the germline V gene. This CDR3 has 12 residues. The V gene lost 5 bases and the J gene lost 4 bases, with 5 bases spanning the gap. The CDR3: CAISQDNEKLFF. The CDR3 coding sequence is TGTGCCATCAGTCAGGATAATGAAAAACTGTTTTTT.

This clonotype was picked up many times. This rearrangement joins TRBV20-1 to TRBJ2-1; D gene uncertain. CDR3 length: 14 residues. The V gene's germline CDR1 is DFQATT and CDR2 SNEGSKA (reference sequence). The V end was cut by 1 base, the J end by 4 bases, with 11 bases between. The CDR3 DNA sequence: TGCAGTGCTAGAGGGCTATCGGAGTACAATGAGCAGTTCTTC. Translated, it gives CSARGLSEYNEQFF.

The CDR3 spells CSATRDSNSPLHF. The CDR3 coding sequence is TGCAGTGCTACCCGGGACAGTAATTCACCCCTCCACTTT. The chain uses TRBV20-1 and TRBJ1-6; 7 positions match TRBD1. With 4 bases clipped from V and 6 bases from J, the junction kept 3 bases outside the gene matches. Germline V gene lookup returns CDR1 DFQATT and CDR2 SNEGSKA (reference sequence). The CDR3 consists of 13 residues.

This chain joins TRBV2 and TRBJ2-3, with 8 bases that match TRBD1. The V and J ends lost 6 bases and 3 bases, in that order; junction bases with no gene match: 8. This CDR3 has 15 residues. Germline CDR1 SNHLY, CDR2 FYNNEI. CDR3: CASRPDRAGTDTQYF. DNA of the CDR3: TGTGCCAGCAGACCGGACAGGGCAGGGACAGATACGCAGTATTTT. Filled out from reference TRBV2 and TRBJ2-3, the complete variable domain reads EPEVTQTPSHQVTQMGQEVILRCVPISNHLYFYWYRQILGQKVEFLVSFYNNEISEKSEIFDDQFSVERPDGSNFTLKIRSTKLEDSAMYFCASRPDRAGTDTQYFGPGTRLTVL.

This clonotype was seen repeatedly, ten times or more. The gene calls are TRBV6-6 and TRBJ2-7; the D gene is possibly TRBD2 (6 bases). CDR1 is MNHNY, CDR2 SVGAGI, per germline (reference sequence). This CDR3 is built from 16 residues. V was pared by 2 bases and J by 4 bases, with 18 bases between. In DNA form, the CDR3 reads TGTGCCAGCAGTTACCGTCCGGGGGAAACGGAGTACGAGCAGTACTTC. As protein: CASSYRPGETEYEQYF.

This clonotype was seen many times. V gene TRBV6-2 or TRBV6-3 combines with J gene TRBJ2-2, with 9 bases identical to TRBD1. Germline loops: CDR1 MNHEY, CDR2 SVGEGT. J was trimmed by 2 bases and V by 8 bases; bases with no gene match: 6. This CDR3 is 15 amino acids long. DNA for the CDR3: TGTGCCAGCCTCCGGGACAGGGTAAACACCGGGGAGCTGTTTTTT. Encoded protein: CASLRDRVNTGELFF.

This clonotype was recorded once. The V call is TRBV7-6, the J call TRBJ1-1, with D unresolved. Per germline, CDR1 SGHVS and CDR2 FNYEAQ. With 8 bases removed from V and 3 bases from J, the gap between germline ends came to 10 bases. This CDR3 comprises 12 residues. The CDR3: CASSRGDTEAFF. The CDR3, as DNA: TGTGCCAGCTCACGAGGCGACACTGAAGCTTTCTTT. The full variable domain, rest sourced from reference TRBV7-6 and TRBJ1-1, is GAGVSQSPRYKVTKRGQDVALRCDPISGHVSLYWYRQALGQGPEFLTYFNYEAQQDKSGLPNDRFSAERPEGSISTLTIQRTEQRDSAMYRCASSRGDTEAFFGQGTRLTVV.